Sequencing of this TCR beta chain was carried out in a study of PD-1 blockade in classical Hodgkin lymphoma. Study outcomes and limitations: Patients excluded were those beginning nivolumab under 1 year after ASCT. Factors driving the repertoire differences, possibly disease activity or prior therapy, remain undefined.

Germline trimming cut 5 bases from V and 3 bases from J; bases unmatched to any gene: 6. Germline CDR1 and CDR2: MDHEN and SYDVKM. The CDR3 is 14 amino acids. The repertoire was sequenced with immunoSEQ multiplex PCR; TCRdb's copy has only in-frame clones and lacks some. The table shows 15,000 to 25,000 clones, with about 87% occurring only once. Of note for this clone: Its antigen remains unidentified.

Described time point: cycle 4 day 1 (C4D1), after around six weeks of nivolumab. With no exception, relapse followed autologous stem cell transplantation in all patients, and brentuximab vedotin exposure varied. Magnetic negative selection of thawed PBMCs yielded the CD8+ T cells. The sequence derives from a human donor with classical Hodgkin lymphoma. This chain connects TRBV28 to TRBJ2-5; TRBD2 aligns across 7 bases. This material consisted of CD8+ T cells from blood, taken before the fourth cycle of nivolumab. Here the CDR3 DNA reads TGTGCCAGCAGTCCCCGTGGGGGGGAAGAGACCCAGTACTTC. It specifies CASSPRGGEETQYF.